The next 31 T cell receptor beta chains were all read from a single sample in a study of cytomegalovirus exposure and HLA in healthy donors. Both 60 Vbeta primers and 13 Jbeta primers went into the PCR. Only in-frame clones appear in the TCRdb table, and some are missing; sequencing was by immunoSEQ multiplex PCR. In the table there are under 150,000 clones, 76% of which are singletons. The specimen sequenced was PBMCs. These receptors came from a woman aged 40 to 49 in good health and CMV-seronegative.

This chain joins TRBV10-1 and TRBJ1-2, with D possibly being TRBD1 (5 bases). The CDR3 is made up of 14 amino acids. Deletions cut 2 bases from V and 2 bases from J, with 9 bases between. Per the germline V gene, CDR1 is WNHNN and CDR2 is SYGVQD (reference sequence). As DNA, the CDR3 is TGCGCCAGCAGTGAGGGGACTGAGAACTATGGCTACACCTTC. Translation gives CASSEGTENYGYTF.

The chain uses TRBV4-1 and TRBJ2-2; D call uncertain. CDR3 length equals 14 residues. V was cut by 1 base and J by 5 bases, with 8 bases left in between. Germline V CDR1 and CDR2: MGHRA, YSYEKL. CDR3 residues: CASSQATVTGELFF. CDR3 bases: TGCGCCAGCAGCCAAGCTACAGTTACCGGGGAGCTGTTTTTT.

To note about this clone: A read error may produce the germline difference seen at one junction end. The chain joins TRBV6-5 to TRBJ2-2, with D possibly being TRBD2 (5 bases). Germline-derived CDR1 and CDR2 are MNHEY and SVGAGI. The CDR3 sequence is 16 residues long. This CDR3 is CASSYSPPGNAGELFF. DNA of the CDR3: TGTGCCAGCAGTTACTCTCCCCCGGGGAACGCCGGGGAGCTGTTTTTT.

This clone has only a few counts. The gene calls are TRBV28 and TRBJ1-4; 8 bases fit TRBD1. Germline loops: CDR1 MDHEN, CDR2 SYDVKM. The V and J ends lost 5 bases and 4 bases, in that order; junction bases with no gene match: 6. The CDR3 sequence is 15 residues long. This CDR3 reads CASSGSGQDNEKLFF. CDR3 nucleotide sequence: TGTGCCAGCAGTGGGTCGGGACAGGATAATGAAAAACTGTTTTTT.

This chain uses TRBV30 with TRBJ1-1; no firm D call. The CDR3 sequence is 13 residues long. V lost 0 bases to trimming and J lost 1 base, with 6 bases between them. The germline gives CDR1 GTSNPN, CDR2 SVGIG (reference sequence). DNA for the CDR3: TGTGCCTGGAGTGTCACAGCGAACACTGAAGCTTTCTTT. It specifies CAWSVTANTEAFF.

This chain joins TRBV5-4 and TRBJ1-1; D gene uncertain. CDR1 SGHNT and CDR2 YYREEE come from the germline V gene (reference sequence). V dropped 3 bases and J dropped 3 bases, with 12 bases sitting between them. The CDR3 runs to 14 residues. CDR3 residues: CASSSEGVDTEAFF. CDR3 DNA: TGTGCCAGCAGCTCGGAGGGTGTGGACACTGAAGCTTTCTTT.

The chain joins TRBV25-1 to TRBJ2-3; 7 bases map to TRBD1. Losses at the gene ends were 4 bases for V and 1 base for J; bases not matched to a gene: 8. CDR3 length: 16 residues. Looked up from germline, CDR1 is MGHDK and CDR2 is SYGVNS. The CDR3 sequence is CASSGRQGIRTDTQYF. The CDR3 nucleotides read TGTGCCAGCAGTGGGCGACAGGGCATTCGCACAGATACGCAGTATTTT. Complete variable domain (other parts from reference TRBV25-1 and TRBJ2-3): EADIYQTPRYLVIGTGKKITLECSQTMGHDKMYWYQQDPGMELHLIHYSYGVNSTEKGDLSSESTVSRIRTEHFPLTLESARPSHTSQYLCASSGRQGIRTDTQYFGPGTRLTVL.

This chain's CDR3 is CASSVGTVMNTEAFF. The CDR3 DNA reads TGTGCCAGCAGCGTAGGGACAGTGATGAACACTGAAGCTTTCTTT. The genes are TRBV9 and TRBJ1-1, with D tentatively TRBD1 (6 bases). Between the trimmed V and J ends, which lost 0 bases and 0 bases, there was a span of 9 bases. Germline CDR1 is SGDLS and CDR2 is YYNGEE. This CDR3 spans 15 amino acids.

V gene TRBV5-1 combines with J gene TRBJ2-3, with 13 nucleotides matching TRBD2. Trimming took 4 bases from V and 5 from J; bases not matched to a gene: 10. CDR1 and CDR2 (germline): SGHRS, YFSETQ. The CDR3 sequence is 17 residues long. CDR3 in amino acids: CASSPGLAGVGGDTQYF. CDR3 DNA: TGCGCCAGCAGCCCTGGACTAGCGGGAGTGGGGGGAGATACGCAGTATTTT.

The chain carries TRBV5-1 and TRBJ2-5; 7 bases align to TRBD1. This CDR3 has 14 amino acids. The trim removed 3 bases at V and 3 bases at J, leaving 5 bases unmatched. Germline CDR1 SGHRS, CDR2 YFSETQ. The CDR3 DNA reads TGCGCCAGCAGCTCAGGACAGGCCAAAGAGACCCAGTACTTC. Protein product: CASSSGQAKETQYF.

The CDR3 DNA sequence: TGTGCCACCAGCAGAGGGGGGGGTATCACCTACGAGCAGTACTTC. Amino acids: CATSRGGGITYEQYF. The rearrangement links TRBV15 to TRBJ2-7, with 7 positions matching TRBD2. With 1 base clipped from V and 2 bases from J, the junction kept 5 bases outside the gene matches. CDR1 is LNHNV, CDR2 YYDKDF, per germline (reference sequence). This CDR3 is 15 amino acids long. Drawing the rest from reference TRBV15 and TRBJ2-7, the complete variable domain is DAMVIQNPRYQVTQFGKPVTLSCSQTLNHNVMYWYQQKSSQAPKLLFHYYDKDFNNEADTPDNFQSRRPNTSFCFLDIRSPGLGDTAMYLCATSRGGGITYEQYFGPGTRLTVT.

CDR3 residues: CSGGDSGAEKLFF. The CDR3 DNA follows: TGCAGCGGGGGGGACAGCGGCGCAGAAAAACTGTTTTTT. The rearrangement uses TRBV29-1 and TRBJ1-4; 7 positions match TRBD1. V was pared by 7 bases and J by 8 bases, with 10 bases of the junction left unmatched. Germline V gene lookup returns CDR1 SQVTM and CDR2 ANQGSEA. CDR3 length equals 13 residues.

The chain combines TRBV7-9 with TRBJ2-4, with 14 bases that match TRBD2. V was clipped by 6 bases and J by 0 bases; unmatched bases: 10. The CDR3 has 19 residues. CDR1 is SEHNR and CDR2 is FQNEAQ in the germline V gene (reference sequence). The CDR3 region is CASSSRLAGGILAKNIQYF. The DNA for the CDR3 is TGTGCCAGCAGTTCACGACTAGCGGGAGGGATACTAGCCAAAAACATTCAGTACTTC.

Details on this clone: One end of the junction does not line up with germline, which may come from a read error. The V call is TRBV7-9, the J call TRBJ2-2; unclear D gene. The CDR3 is 14 residues long. CDR1 is SEHNR and CDR2 is FQNEAQ in the germline V gene (reference sequence). CDR3 in amino acids: CSSTPSVNTGELFF. The DNA of the CDR3 is TGTTCCAGCACCCCATCGGTCAACACCGGGGAGCTGTTTTTT.

The chain couples TRBV29-1 to TRBJ1-1; TRBD1 agrees at 10 bases. This CDR3 has 14 residues. The ends lost 7 bases at V and 3 bases at J; junction bases unmatched: 8. Germline CDR1 and CDR2: SQVTM and ANQGSEA. The CDR3 reads CSASRQGAYTEAFF. For the CDR3, the DNA is TGCAGCGCATCAAGACAGGGGGCTTACACTGAAGCTTTCTTT.

The chain carries TRBV19 and TRBJ2-5; 9 nucleotides align to TRBD2. J gave up 2 bases and V 0 bases, and 10 bases lay outside the gene matches. Germline assignment: CDR1 LNHDA and CDR2 SQIVND (reference sequence). The CDR3 has 18 amino acids. In nucleotides, the CDR3 is TGTGCCAGTAGTATAGATCATCGGCTAGCGGGACGGCAAGAGACCCAGTACTTC. Translation: CASSIDHRLAGRQETQYF.

The chain recombines TRBV7-8 with TRBJ1-5, with 9 bases fitting TRBD1. Germline V gives CDR1 SGHVS, CDR2 FQNEAQ. The CDR3 contains 15 residues. V lost 5 bases, J lost 4 bases, and 6 bases stayed unmatched. The CDR3: CASSVGQGFNQPQHF. CDR3 coding DNA: TGTGCCAGCAGCGTCGGACAGGGGTTTAATCAGCCCCAGCATTTT. Full variable domain (remainder filled in from reference TRBV7-8 and TRBJ1-5): GAGVSQSPRYKVAKRGQDVALRCDPISGHVSLFWYQQALGQGPEFLTYFQNEAQLDKSGLPSDRFFAERPEGSVSTLKIQRTQQEDSAVYLCASSVGQGFNQPQHFGDGTRLSIL.

The chain carries TRBV7-9 and TRBJ2-7; no reliable D call. Germline V lookup: CDR1 SEHNR, CDR2 FQNEAQ (reference sequence). The CDR3 spans 13 residues. V was trimmed by 0 bases and J by 5 bases, leaving 8 bases between them. The CDR3 region is CASSLAVSDEQYF. For the CDR3, the DNA is TGTGCCAGCAGCTTAGCAGTCAGTGACGAGCAGTACTTC. Full variable domain (rest looked up from reference TRBV7-9 and TRBJ2-7): DTGVSQNPRHKITKRGQNVTFRCDPISEHNRLYWYRQTLGQGPEFLTYFQNEAQLEKSRLLSDRFSAERPKGSFSTLEIQRTEQGDSAMYLCASSLAVSDEQYFGPGTRLTVT.

This clone came up once. No DNA is shown, since the ends of the CDR3 on it are uncertain; the CDR3 is the one TCRdb lists. This chain uses TRBV14 with TRBJ1-3; the table assigns TRBD1, which was not confirmed against the DNA. Germline V gene data show CDR1 as SGHDN and CDR2 as FVKESK. The CDR3 comprises 14 residues, both ends counted. The chain's CDR3 is CASSLVGAGNTIHF.

This chain joins TRBV28 and TRBJ2-7; maybe TRBD1 (5 bases). Trimming pared 2 bases from V and 4 bases from J, leaving 9 bases between. The germline CDR1 and CDR2 sequences are MDHEN and SYDVKM. The CDR3 is 13 amino acids. The DNA of the CDR3 is TGTGCCAGCAGTTTAAGACAGTTATACGAGCAGTACTTC. Translated, it gives CASSLRQLYEQYF. Based on the CDR3 plus reference TRBV28 and TRBJ2-7, the full variable domain is DVKVTQSSRYLVKRTGEKVFLECVQDMDHENMFWYRQDPGLGLRLIYFSYDVKMKEKGDIPEGYSVSREKKERFSLILESASTNQTSMYLCASSLRQLYEQYFGPGTRLTVT.

This chain links TRBV13 with TRBJ2-2; possible D gene TRBD1, 5 bases. The CDR3 loop spans 16 amino acids. V shed 3 bases and J shed 1 base, with 12 bases lying between them. CDR1 PRHDT and CDR2 FYEKMQ come from the germline V gene (reference sequence). The CDR3 nucleotides are TGTGCCAGCAGCTTGTTCGTACAGGAGAACACCGGGGAGCTGTTTTTT. Amino acids: CASSLFVQENTGELFF.

The rearrangement uses TRBV18 and TRBJ1-1, with 7 bases identical to TRBD1. V lost 0 bases and J lost 0; bases outside the gene matches: 10. CDR3 length: 18 residues. Germline CDR1 reads KGHSH; CDR2 reads LQKENI. CDR3 region: CASSPPNKGQGVNTEAFF. As DNA, the CDR3 is TGTGCCAGCTCACCACCGAACAAAGGTCAGGGGGTGAACACTGAAGCTTTCTTT.

Here the CDR3 DNA reads TGTGCCAGTAACCTGGGGGGCTCTGGAAACACCATATATTTT. Translating gives CASNLGGSGNTIYF. The V and J genes are TRBV19 and TRBJ1-3; the D gene is possibly TRBD1 (5 bases). CDR1 is LNHDA, CDR2 SQIVND, per germline (reference sequence). This CDR3 has 14 amino acids. The V end lost 7 bases, the J end lost 0 bases, and 10 bases lay between the germline ends.

The gene calls are TRBV30 and TRBJ2-5; 9 bases are shared with TRBD2. CDR1 and CDR2 from the germline V gene are GTSNPN and SVGIG (reference sequence). Trimming removed 1 base from V and 5 bases from J; junction bases left unmatched: 8. The CDR3 consists of 15 residues. CDR3 loop: CAWSGTSAARETQYF. CDR3 bases: TGTGCCTGGAGTGGGACTAGCGCCGCCCGGGAGACCCAGTACTTC. The full variable domain, with the rest looked up from reference TRBV30 and TRBJ2-5, is SQTIHQWPATLVQPVGSPLSLECTVEGTSNPNLYWYRQAAGRGLQLLFYSVGIGQISSEVPQNLSASRPQDRQFILSSKKLLLSDSGFYLCAWSGTSAARETQYFGPGTRLLVL.

The chain couples TRBV6-1 to TRBJ2-7, with 7 bases that match TRBD1. The germline V gene encodes CDR1 MNHNS and CDR2 SASEGT. This CDR3 contains 12 residues. With 7 bases clipped from V and 4 bases from J, the junction kept 4 bases outside the gene matches. The CDR3 DNA reads TGTGCCAGCATTGGCAGGGGGTACGAGCAGTACTTC. It is translated as CASIGRGYEQYF.

The chain carries TRBV11-2 and TRBJ2-5; TRBD2 matches 7 bases. The CDR3 is made up of 14 amino acids. Germline assignment: CDR1 SGHAT and CDR2 FQNNGV. The J segment lost 3 bases and the V segment lost 3 bases, leaving 4 bases of the junction unmatched. The CDR3 nucleotides read TGTGCCAGCAGCTTCGGGGAGGGGAAAGAGACCCAGTACTTC. Translation gives CASSFGEGKETQYF.

The genes are TRBV11-2 and TRBJ2-3, with TRBD1 as a possible D gene (6 bases). The CDR3 has 18 residues. With 3 bases removed from V and 0 bases from J, the gap between germline ends came to 19 bases. From germline, CDR1 is SGHAT and CDR2 FQNNGV. The CDR3 nucleotides read TGTGCCAGCAGCTTGCGTGGAACAGGGATCAAGAGCACAGATACGCAGTATTTT. This translates into CASSLRGTGIKSTDTQYF.

V usage is TRBV19 and J usage is TRBJ2-7; maybe TRBD2 (6 bases). The V gene's germline CDR1 is LNHDA and CDR2 SQIVND (reference sequence). Trimming removed 4 bases at V and 1 base at J, with 11 bases between. The CDR3 contains 14 residues. The CDR3, as DNA: TGTGCCAGTAGTACCATCGGAGGGTCCTACGAGCAGTACTTC. Translated, it gives CASSTIGGSYEQYF.

The CDR3 coding sequence is TGTGCCAGCAGCTCCGAAACCGGGACAGGGGGGCTAGCGAGTCAAGAGACCCAGTACTTC. This sequence encodes CASSSETGTGGLASQETQYF. The gene calls are TRBV5-5 and TRBJ2-5; TRBD1 aligns across 11 bases. The CDR3 is made up of 20 amino acids. V shed 3 bases and J 2 bases; nucleotides not matched to a gene: 18. Per the germline V gene, CDR1 is SGHKS and CDR2 is YYEKEE (reference sequence).

This rearrangement joins TRBV30 to TRBJ1-6; maybe TRBD1 (6 bases). The V end was cut by 3 bases, the J end by 1 base, with 13 bases between. The CDR3 sequence is 16 residues long. The germline CDR1 and CDR2 sequences are GTSNPN and SVGIG (reference sequence). CDR3 in amino acids: CAWRDPGQSYNSPLHF. The DNA of the CDR3 is TGTGCCTGGAGAGACCCGGGACAATCCTATAATTCACCCCTCCACTTT.

This clone was counted a few times. In nucleotides, the CDR3 is TGTGCCAGCAGTTACGTCGGCGAGCAGTACTTC. This codes for CASSYVGEQYF. The chain is built from TRBV6-5 and TRBJ2-7; no clear D. Germline assignment: CDR1 MNHEY and CDR2 SVGAGI. This CDR3 has 11 amino acids. Trimming left V 2 bases short and J 6 bases short, with 5 bases between.